This T cell receptor beta chain was sequenced during a study of blood T cell repertoires in COVID-19. The sample holds one count of this clone. Germline lookup yields CDR1 SGHTA and CDR2 FQGNSA. The V and J ends lost 7 bases and 10 bases respectively, with 19 bases between them. This CDR3 spans 13 amino acids. Under the authors' procedure: Estimation of nucleated cell counts relied on the amplification of reference gene primers. Here immunoSEQ multiplex PCR was the method, and the copy in TCRdb shows in-frame clones only, minus some. D and trimming were read from the DNA, whereas the V and J calls and clone size are those reported in that table. The sample records just over 150,000 clones, over 80% being singletons.

The source material was peripheral blood. The chain joins TRBV7-2 to TRBJ1-1, with a possible D match to TRBD1 (5 bases). This TCR was sampled from a man in his thirties or forties with COVID-19, enrolled during active disease. CDR3 in amino acids: CASTSGGRSGAFF. The DNA of the CDR3 is TGTGCCAGCACCTCGGGGGGGAGGAGTGGAGCTTTCTTT.